The entry that follows covers one TCR beta chain sequence. V lost 5 bases and J lost 3; bases outside the gene matches: 5. This CDR3 is built from 14 residues. CDR1 and CDR2 (germline): MNHEY, SVGAGI. TCRdb's table, derived via immunoSEQ multiplex PCR, lists solely in-frame clones and lacks some. The sample shows about 71,000 clones, just under 85% of them seen only once. This entry is derived from a study of blood T cell repertoires in COVID-19. Study-level information: The United States, Italy and Spain provided the acute and convalescent COVID-19 samples. Nucleic acid was either cDNA or gDNA, and it came from T cells, B-cell-depleted T cells, or PBMCs.

The sequenced sample consisted of peripheral blood. This chain connects TRBV6-5 to TRBJ1-2; 8 nucleotides match TRBD1. The sequence came from a man between 65 and 79 years old with acute or convalescent COVID-19. CDR3 coding DNA: TGTGCCAGCAGTCGGACAGGGAAAGACTATGGCTACACCTTC. This translates into CASSRTGKDYGYTF.